Described below is a single TCR beta chain sequence and its context. Its antigen remains undetermined. The input lacks base qualities; no much larger clone sits a single base away. This record comes from a study of blood T cell repertoires in COVID-19 (dated by TCRdb to about 2020). At the level of the whole study: Samples covering the acute and convalescent phases of COVID-19 were provided by collaborators in the United States, Italy and Spain. The material from the prospective study consisted of cDNA or gDNA derived from T cells, B-cell-depleted T cells, or PBMCs. Deeply sampled blood TCRbeta repertoires from subjects exposed to, actively infected with, or recovered from COVID-19 were included in the dataset. The repertoires were made available in a free public database intended to serve as a resource for research on the immune response to SARS-CoV-2. The samples were drawn from the first 160 participants of the ongoing ImmuneRACE study and from 1,200 or so subjects provided by 6 global collaborators. Sample metadata almost always included a de-identified subject ID, COVID-19 status, age in years and sex. Where HLA class I and class II types were available, the types were taken from metadata supplied by the sample provider, not from assay-based typing. General study outcomes and caveats: Clinical and demographic metadata were provided uncurated, with the amount varying by source and participant.

TCRbeta CDR3 regions were amplified from genomic DNA by means of the immunoSEQ Assay, a bias-controlled multiplex PCR. The paper's processing steps were these. Within the assay, amplification of reference gene primers was used to estimate how many nucleated cells each sample contained. To quantify the absolute abundance of each unique TCRbeta CDR3 rearrangement, sequence reads were collapsed and filtered. For each sample, productive Simpson clonality was calculated as the square root of Simpson's diversity index over productive rearrangements. The table was pulled from immuneACCESS by TCRdb, which kept in-frame rearrangements only. Such tables lose some clones; where checked, under half of the loss comes from unresolved V genes, and the rest has no known cause. That table supplies the V and J calls and clone size; D and trimming were determined from the DNA. The sample records fewer than 300,000 clones, over 75% of which are singletons. Of the sample, 0.95% to 1.2% is held by the ten largest clones.

In the prospective study, participants were about 18 to 89 years old, resided in 25 or so geographic areas of the United States, and were enrolled through a virtual design. Cohort assignment in the prospective study relied on participant-reported clinical history from a screening survey and a study questionnaire. ImmuneRACE Cohort 3 recovered participants were defined by two consecutive negative NP/OP PCR tests, healthcare professional clearance, or symptom resolution. Each participant in the prospective study had whole blood, serum and a nasopharyngeal or oropharyngeal swab collected by mobile phlebotomists. Over a roughly 2-month period, participants in the prospective study had the option of providing additional blood draws and questionnaires. Before DNA extraction, blood samples from the prospective study were shipped at room temperature or frozen. Sequences SGHNT (CDR1) and YENEEA (CDR2) are obtained from the germline V gene. V gives up 3 bases and J gives up 0 bases, and the segment between their germline ends measures 8 bases. Taken from cysteine to phenylalanine, the CDR3 has 15 residues. CDR3 DNA only is kept here, 45 bases in frame from base 1.

Source material: PBMCs or T cells enriched from blood (not recorded which). The receptor was derived from a woman aged 25 to 39 who had recovered from COVID-19. This chain is built from TRBV11-3 and TRBJ2-2; a weak D assignment points to TRBD2 (5 bases agree). The CDR3 sequence is CASSFSGSNTGELFF. The base sequence is TGTGCCAGCAGCTTCAGCGGATCGAACACCGGGGAGCTGTTTTTT.